This T cell receptor (beta chain) originates from a study of Ad26.COV2.S vaccination and SARS-CoV-2 variants. The protocol was immunoSEQ multiplex PCR, while the TCRdb copy is restricted to in-frame clones and leaves out a portion. The table lists about 180,000 clones, roughly 85% of them singletons, with 5% to 6.5% in the top ten. Germline V gene data show CDR1 as SGDLS and CDR2 as YYNGEE. The CDR3 contains 13 residues. V was clipped by 4 bases and J by 5 bases, with 9 bases between them. Notes on this clone: Antigen: not known.

Study-level points and caveats: Vaccinees showed greater spike-specific TCR breadth than placebo recipients. Non-spike TCR breadth did not differ much between vaccine and placebo recipients.

This clonotype was obtained from a human donor who had recovered from COVID-19. This sequence joins TRBV9 and TRBJ2-2; the D is unclear. This specimen was peripheral blood, taken after recovery from COVID-19. CDR3 residues: CASSPRVTGELFF. DNA of the CDR3: TGTGCCAGCAGCCCCCGGGTTACCGGGGAGCTGTTTTTT. Full variable domain (missing parts from reference TRBV9 and TRBJ2-2): DSGVTQTPKHLITATGQRVTLRCSPRSGDLSVYWYQQSLDQGLQFLIQYYNGEERAKGNILERFSAQQFPDLHSELNLSSLELGDSALYFCASSPRVTGELFFGEGSRLTVL.